Following are 30 T cell receptor beta chains from one sample sequenced in a study of Ad26.COV2.S vaccination and SARS-CoV-2 variants. Treatment of the sample: some 20 received Ad26.COV2.S at low or high dose, single or two shots; 5 received placebo; per-sample allocation not given. Samples analyzed were those drawn on day 63 after the first vaccine or placebo injection. Method: immunoSEQ multiplex PCR; TCRdb's copy keeps in-frame clones and lacks some. The repertoire includes some 480,000 clones, around 90% of them detected once, and roughly 13% sits in the top ten. The input for sequencing was peripheral blood, taken in a trial of Ad26.COV2.S vaccine versus placebo. These receptors were collected from a person aged 18-65 years who received the Ad26.COV2.S COVID-19 vaccine or a placebo.

This chain joins TRBV2 and TRBJ2-7; 9 nucleotides line up with TRBD2. The CDR3 loop spans 15 amino acids. Germline V gene data show CDR1 as SNHLY and CDR2 as FYNNEI. Trimming took 4 bases from V and 2 from J; bases not matched to a gene: 6. CDR3 in DNA: TGTGCCAGCAGTGGAAGGGGACTAGCAACCTACGAGCAGTACTTC. Its protein product is CASSGRGLATYEQYF.

The rearrangement joins TRBV19 to TRBJ1-5; D perhaps matches TRBD1 (6 bases). The CDR3 contains 14 residues. V dropped 5 bases and J dropped 1 base, with 9 bases sitting between them. Germline CDR1 and CDR2: LNHDA and SQIVND (reference sequence). The CDR3 region is CASSGRGSNQPQHF. The CDR3 DNA reads TGTGCCAGTAGTGGCAGGGGCAGCAATCAGCCCCAGCATTTT.

The CDR3 reads CASSQAPRGEQYF. In DNA form, the CDR3 reads TGTGCCAGCAGCCAAGCCCCCCGGGGCGAGCAGTACTTC. The J gene is TRBJ2-7, the V gene TRBV3-1 (or the pseudogene TRBV3-2), with D tentatively TRBD2 (5 bases). This CDR3 is built from 13 residues. Germline V gene lookup returns CDR1 LGHDT and CDR2 YNNKEL (reference sequence). Trimming took off 1 base at V and 6 bases at J, with 10 bases between the two ends.

This rearrangement joins TRBV10-3 to TRBJ2-1, with TRBD2 matching 9 bases. V lost 10 bases, J lost 4 bases, and 8 bases stayed unmatched. Germline V gives CDR1 ENHRY, CDR2 SYGVKD. CDR3 length: 14 amino acids. The CDR3 sequence is CATGSSGGYNEQFF. CDR3 DNA sequence: TGTGCCACTGGGAGTAGCGGGGGTTACAATGAGCAGTTCTTC.

A few counts support this clone. This chain uses TRBV24-1 with TRBJ1-3, with TRBD1 matching 7 bases. The CDR3 has 16 residues. Germline V CDR1 and CDR2: KGHDR, SFDVKD. Trimming took 2 bases from V and 3 from J; bases not matched to a gene: 6. CDR3 in amino acids: CATSDSGTVNGNTIYF. The CDR3 DNA reads as TGTGCCACCAGTGATTCCGGGACAGTGAATGGAAACACCATATATTTT.

The gene calls are TRBV4-3 and TRBJ2-7, with 7 bases aligning to TRBD1. This CDR3 has 14 residues. The germline V gene encodes CDR1 LGHNA and CDR2 YSLEER. J lost 5 bases, V lost 0 bases, and 4 bases had no gene match. The CDR3 loop reads CASSQDRGLDEQYF. The CDR3, as DNA: TGCGCCAGCAGCCAAGACAGGGGGTTAGACGAGCAGTACTTC.

The chain is built from TRBV7-2 and TRBJ2-1, with D possibly being TRBD1 or TRBD2 (5 bases each). This CDR3 spans 15 amino acids. Deletions cut 7 bases from V and 3 bases from J, with 16 bases between. Germline CDR1 and CDR2: SGHTA and FQGNSA. The CDR3 loop is CASNHGDGNYNEQFF. The CDR3 DNA reads as TGTGCCAGCAACCACGGGGACGGAAACTACAATGAGCAGTTCTTC. The full variable domain, its missing parts supplied by reference TRBV7-2 and TRBJ2-1, is GAGVSQSPSNKVTEKGKDVELRCDPISGHTALYWYRQSLGQGLEFLIYFQGNSAPDKSGLPSDRFSAERTGGSVSTLTIQRTQQEDSAVYLCASNHGDGNYNEQFFGPGTRLTVL.

The chain carries TRBV4-3 and TRBJ2-7, with D hard to call. Deletions cut 7 bases from V and 0 bases from J, with 13 bases between. The CDR3 has 14 amino acids. The germline gives CDR1 LGHNA, CDR2 YSLEER. The CDR3, as DNA: TGCGCCAGCAAAAGGACGTCTAGCTCCTACGAGCAGTACTTC. Encoded protein: CASKRTSSSYEQYF.

This clone has only a few counts. The V gene is TRBV27, the J gene TRBJ1-1; D not certain. The CDR3 has 14 residues. V was cut by 6 bases and J by 1 base, with 12 bases left in between. Germline-derived CDR1 and CDR2 are MNHEY and SMNVEV (reference sequence). CDR3 coding DNA: TGTGCCAGCAGACTACGGGAGACGAACACTGAAGCTTTCTTT. It codes for CASRLRETNTEAFF.

V usage is TRBV5-1 and J usage is TRBJ2-1; D might be TRBD2 (6 bases). V shed 0 bases and J shed 6 bases, with 10 bases lying between them. Germline V gene lookup returns CDR1 SGHRS and CDR2 YFSETQ. This CDR3 has 14 residues. CDR3 DNA: TGCGCCAGCAGCTTGGGGGGGAGGACCAATGAGCAGTTCTTC. This sequence encodes CASSLGGRTNEQFF.

This clone was counted a few times. J is TRBJ2-2 and V is TRBV4-2, with D perhaps TRBD1 (5 bases). CDR3 length: 13 residues. Germline lookup yields CDR1 LGHNA and CDR2 YNFKEQ. V lost 4 bases and J lost 6, with 9 bases in between. This chain's CDR3 is CASSPDRPGELFF. The CDR3, as DNA: TGTGCCAGCAGCCCAGACAGACCCGGGGAGCTGTTTTTT.

This chain connects TRBV28 to TRBJ2-5; 9 bases map to TRBD1. Looked up from germline, CDR1 is MDHEN and CDR2 is SYDVKM. V gave up 2 bases and J gave up 6 bases; unmatched junction bases: 7. The CDR3 covers 15 residues. The CDR3 DNA sequence: TGTGCCAGCAGTTTAAGACAGGGGGTCAGGAAGACCCAGTACTTC. Translated: CASSLRQGVRKTQYF.

The V call is TRBV5-5, the J call TRBJ1-5; a possible D gene is TRBD1 (6 bases). Trimming took 0 bases from V and 6 from J, leaving 19 bases between them. Germline V gene data show CDR1 as SGHKS and CDR2 as YYEKEE (reference sequence). The CDR3 totals 17 residues. CDR3 DNA: TGTGCCAGCAGCTTGGGGGGAGGTCAGGGGCTTAGTCAGCCCCAGCATTTT. This codes for CASSLGGGQGLSQPQHF. The whole variable domain, remainder taken from reference TRBV5-5 and TRBJ1-5, is DAGVTQSPTHLIKTRGQQVTLRCSPISGHKSVSWYQQVLGQGPQFIFQYYEKEERGRGNFPDRFSARQFPNYSSELNVNALLLGDSALYLCASSLGGGQGLSQPQHFGDGTRLSIL.

This clone was recorded once. The chain carries TRBV4-2 and TRBJ2-5; 7 bases line up with TRBD1. The ends lost 8 bases at V and 1 base at J; junction bases unmatched: 4. The CDR3 spans 13 residues. Germline assignment: CDR1 LGHNA and CDR2 YNFKEQ. The CDR3 spells CASRRQGQETQYF. CDR3 coding DNA: TGTGCCAGCCGTCGACAGGGCCAAGAGACCCAGTACTTC.

The chain employs TRBV24-1 and TRBJ2-1; D possibly uses TRBD1 or TRBD2 (6 bases each). The germline V and J ends were trimmed by 0 bases and 6 bases, with 11 bases remaining between them. The CDR3 loop spans 15 amino acids. From germline, CDR1 is KGHDR and CDR2 SFDVKD. The CDR3 loop reads CATSDLLGGLNEQFF. CDR3 coding DNA: TGTGCCACCAGTGATTTGTTGGGGGGCCTCAATGAGCAGTTCTTC.

The chain uses TRBV9 and TRBJ2-1; 9 nucleotides agree with TRBD2. Germline CDR1 reads SGDLS; CDR2 reads YYNGEE. This CDR3 spans 15 amino acids. J was trimmed by 0 bases and V by 3 bases; bases with no gene match: 1. The CDR3 region is CASSGLAVSYNEQFF. CDR3 in DNA: TGTGCCAGCAGCGGACTAGCGGTCTCCTACAATGAGCAGTTCTTC.

This chain links TRBV19 with TRBJ1-5; D possibly corresponds to TRBD1 (5 bases). Trimming took 6 bases from V and 6 from J, leaving 9 bases between them. The CDR3 runs to 12 residues. Germline CDR1 and CDR2: LNHDA and SQIVND (reference sequence). The CDR3 sequence: CASRDGGQPQHF. CDR3 nucleotides: TGTGCCAGTAGGGATGGGGGTCAGCCCCAGCATTTT.

This clone appeared once. This chain links TRBV4-1 with TRBJ1-1, with a possible D match to TRBD1 (5 bases). This CDR3 has 18 amino acids. Trimming took 1 base from V and 0 from J, leaving 18 bases between them. In germline, CDR1 is MGHRA, CDR2 YSYEKL. The CDR3: CASSQVRGGGVVNTEAFF. CDR3 nucleotide sequence: TGCGCCAGCAGCCAAGTTCGGGGTGGAGGGGTGGTGAACACTGAAGCTTTCTTT.

This clone has only one observation. For the CDR3, the DNA is TGCGCCAGCAGCCCCACGGGACAGGAAAATTCACCCCTCCACTTT. Protein product: CASSPTGQENSPLHF. The chain recombines TRBV5-1 with TRBJ1-6; 8 nucleotides match TRBD1. Trimming at V came to 4 bases and at J to 7 bases, leaving 7 bases not matched to a gene. Germline V CDR1 and CDR2: SGHRS, YFSETQ. The CDR3 contains 15 residues.

The chain couples TRBV7-9 to TRBJ2-1, with 9 bases lining up with TRBD2. The length of the CDR3 is 15 residues. V trimming: 4 bases; J trimming: 2 bases; junction bases outside the gene matches: 3. Germline assignment: CDR1 SEHNR and CDR2 FQNEAQ (reference sequence). CDR3 sequence (DNA): TGTGCCAGCAGCTCCTTAGCGGGAGCCTACAATGAGCAGTTCTTC. Translated, it gives CASSSLAGAYNEQFF.

The rearrangement links TRBV28 to TRBJ1-6, with 10 bases fitting TRBD1. Looked up from germline, CDR1 is MDHEN and CDR2 is SYDVKM. The CDR3 extends over 15 amino acids. V was clipped by 8 bases and J by 7 bases; unmatched bases: 8. Here the CDR3 DNA reads TGTGCCAGCTCAAAAGGGGGACAGGGGAATTCACCCCTCCACTTT. Amino acid sequence: CASSKGGQGNSPLHF.

The gene calls are TRBV28 and TRBJ1-5; a weak D match, TRBD1 (6 bases). There are 14 residues in the CDR3. CDR1 and CDR2 from the germline V gene are MDHEN and SYDVKM. Trimming stripped 9 bases from V and 6 bases from J, with 18 bases between. The CDR3 is CASSGVRAVQPQHF. Here the CDR3 DNA reads TGTGCCAGTTCAGGGGTCAGGGCTGTTCAGCCCCAGCATTTT.

The rearrangement uses TRBV19 and TRBJ2-2; weak D call: TRBD1 (5 bases). Trimming removed 2 bases from V and 4 bases from J, with 14 bases in between. CDR1 and CDR2 from the germline V gene are LNHDA and SQIVND (reference sequence). There are 16 residues in the CDR3. CDR3: CASSIPAGSTTGELFF. Written as DNA, the CDR3 is TGTGCCAGTAGTATACCGGCAGGGTCAACCACCGGGGAGCTGTTTTTT.

This clone is a singleton in its sample. This chain connects TRBV28 to TRBJ2-7, with D possibly matching TRBD1 (6 bases). The V and J ends lost 8 bases and 9 bases respectively, with 11 bases between them. The germline gives CDR1 MDHEN, CDR2 SYDVKM. CDR3 length: 10 amino acids. In DNA form, the CDR3 reads TGTGCCAGCGGGGGCGTTGGGCAGTACTTC. This encodes CASGGVGQYF.

The chain has TRBV5-1 and TRBJ2-7, with D possibly TRBD2 on 5 matching bases. CDR3 length: 15 amino acids. Germline CDR1 SGHRS, CDR2 YFSETQ. V was clipped by 1 base and J by 0 bases, with 11 bases between them. CDR3 sequence (DNA): TGCGCCAGCAGCTTGACGGGGAAAAACTCCTACGAGCAGTACTTC. Its protein is CASSLTGKNSYEQYF.

This sequence joins TRBV6-5 and TRBJ2-1; 11 bases match TRBD2. The CDR3 totals 16 residues. Germline values: CDR1 MNHEY, CDR2 SVGAGI. Germline trimming cut 2 bases from V and 5 bases from J; bases unmatched to any gene: 5. This CDR3 reads CASSYISGLADNEQFF. Written as DNA, the CDR3 is TGTGCCAGCAGTTACATCTCGGGACTAGCGGACAATGAGCAGTTCTTC.

This clone was seen once. The CDR3 region is CASSIPSGRKNEQFF. The CDR3 region has the DNA TGTGCCAGTAGTATACCTAGCGGGAGAAAGAATGAGCAGTTCTTC. The chain joins TRBV19 to TRBJ2-1; 10 bases fit TRBD2. Germline CDR1 and CDR2: LNHDA and SQIVND (reference sequence). V dropped 2 bases and J dropped 7; count of bases not matched to a gene: 5. The CDR3 loop spans 15 amino acids.

The J gene is TRBJ1-1, the V gene TRBV10-3, with D maybe TRBD1 (6 bases). The germline gives CDR1 ENHRY, CDR2 SYGVKD. This CDR3 contains 14 residues. Trimming removed 7 bases from V and 0 bases from J, with 12 bases in between. The CDR3 bases are TGTGCCATCAATGGGGGCTCGATGAACACTGAAGCTTTCTTT. Protein sequence: CAINGGSMNTEAFF.

V and J are TRBV6-6 and TRBJ1-1, with no clear D. V was cut by 2 bases and J by 6 bases, with 16 bases left in between. Per germline, CDR1 MNHNY and CDR2 SVGAGI (reference sequence). CDR3 size: 15 residues. The DNA of the CDR3 is TGTGCCAGCAGTTACCAAAGTCCGAGGATGGCTGAAGCTTTCTTT. It yields the protein CASSYQSPRMAEAFF.

The CDR3 region is CASSRTTGPGPYNEQFF. CDR3 sequence (DNA): TGTGCCAGCAGTCGAACAACAGGGCCCGGCCCCTACAATGAGCAGTTCTTC. The genes are TRBV6-6 and TRBJ2-1, with D perhaps TRBD1 (6 bases). The CDR3 consists of 17 residues. Germline CDR1 and CDR2: MNHNY and SVGAGI (reference sequence). The germline V and J ends were trimmed by 5 bases and 2 bases, with 19 bases remaining between them.